The sequence of this T cell receptor beta chain was determined in a study of graft-versus-host responses after intestinal transplantation. Comment on this clone: Its antigen is still unknown.

Using immunoSEQ multiplex PCR, the repertoire was profiled, and TCRdb retains in-frame clones only, with some absent. The data hold 99,000 or so clones, with around 93% observed a single time. This CDR3 is built from 13 residues. CDR1 and CDR2 from the germline V gene are SGHDN and FVKESK. The germline V and J ends were trimmed by 4 bases and 7 bases, with 13 bases remaining between them. The receptor comes from a human donor who was the organ donor for an intestinal transplant. V and J are TRBV14 and TRBJ1-2, with D maybe TRBD1 (5 bases). This material consisted of unstimulated CD8+ T cells sorted from spleen or lymph node cells, taken before transplant. The CDR3 region is CASSLTVGGGYTF. The CDR3 DNA reads TGTGCCAGCAGCCTGACAGTCGGGGGTGGCTACACCTTC. Looking up the rest from reference TRBV14 and TRBJ1-2 gives the full variable domain: EAGVTQFPSHSVIEKGQTVTLRCDPISGHDNLYWYRRVMGKEIKFLLHFVKESKQDESGMPNNRFLAERTGGTYSTLKVQPAELEDSGVYFCASSLTVGGGYTFGSGTRLTVV.